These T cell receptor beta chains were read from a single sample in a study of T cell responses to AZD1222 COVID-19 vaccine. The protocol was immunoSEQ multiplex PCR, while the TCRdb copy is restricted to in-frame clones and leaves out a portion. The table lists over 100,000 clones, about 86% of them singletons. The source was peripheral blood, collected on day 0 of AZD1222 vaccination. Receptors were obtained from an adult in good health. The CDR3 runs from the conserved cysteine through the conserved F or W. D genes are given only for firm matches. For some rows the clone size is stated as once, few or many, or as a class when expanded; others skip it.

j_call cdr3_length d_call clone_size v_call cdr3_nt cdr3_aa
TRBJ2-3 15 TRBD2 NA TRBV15 TGTGCCACCAGCTCCCCGGGGGGTAGCACAGATACGCAGTATTTT CATSSPGGSTDTQYF
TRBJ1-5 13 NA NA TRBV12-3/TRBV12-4 TGTGCCAGCAGTTCTCGGATGGGACAGCCCCAGCATTTT CASSSRMGQPQHF
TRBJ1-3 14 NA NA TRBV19 TGTGCCAGTAGTTCAACTCCCTCTGGAAACACCATATATTTT CASSSTPSGNTIYF
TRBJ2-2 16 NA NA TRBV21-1 TGTGCCAGCAGCATACGGACAGGGATGAACACCGGGGAGCTGTTTTTT CASSIRTGMNTGELFF
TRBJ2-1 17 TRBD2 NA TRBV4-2 TGTGCCAGCAGCCATGTTCCCGGGACTAGCGGGAACAATGAGCAGTTCTTC CASSHVPGTSGNNEQFF
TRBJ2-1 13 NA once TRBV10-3 TGTGCCATCAGTGACAGGGGAGACAATGAGCAGTTCTTC CAISDRGDNEQFF
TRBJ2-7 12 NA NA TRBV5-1 TGCGCCAGCAGCAGGGCGGAAAACGAGCAGTACTTC CASSRAENEQYF
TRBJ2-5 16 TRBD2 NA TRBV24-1 TGTGCCACCAGTGACAAAAGAGCGGGAGGGCCGGAGACCCAGTACTTC CATSDKRAGGPETQYF
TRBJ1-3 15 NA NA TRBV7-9 TGTGCCAGCAGCTTAGCCGGACTCTCTGGAAACACCATATATTTT CASSLAGLSGNTIYF
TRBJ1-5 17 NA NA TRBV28 TGTGCCAGCAGTCCCTCCCCCGGCGGGGGTAGCAATCAGCCCCAGCATTTT CASSPSPGGGSNQPQHF
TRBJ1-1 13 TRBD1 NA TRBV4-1 TGCGCCAGCAGACCCGACAGGGCTCATGAAGCTTTCTTT CASRPDRAHEAFF
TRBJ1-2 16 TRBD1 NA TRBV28 TGTGCCAGCATCCCAACAGGGGGCATCTATGGCTATGGCTACACCTTC CASIPTGGIYGYGYTF
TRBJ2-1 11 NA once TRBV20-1 TGCAGTGCTAGCGGCCCGGGTGAGCAGTTCTTC CSASGPGEQFF
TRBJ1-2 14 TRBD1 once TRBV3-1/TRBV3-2 TGTGCCAGCAGCCAACGGACAGGGGGTATTGGCTACACCTTC CASSQRTGGIGYTF
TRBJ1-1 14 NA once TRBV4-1 TGCGCCAGCAGCCAGGTCGGGGGGCTCACTGAAGCTTTCTTT CASSQVGGLTEAFF
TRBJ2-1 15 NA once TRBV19 NA CASTSGGGDYNEQFF
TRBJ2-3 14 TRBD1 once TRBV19 TGTGCCAGTAGTAGCCGGGACAGCGAAGATACGCAGTATTTT CASSSRDSEDTQYF
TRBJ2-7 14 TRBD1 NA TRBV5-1 TGCGCCAGCAGCCCGAGAGACAGGGGTGCCGAGCAGTACTTC CASSPRDRGAEQYF
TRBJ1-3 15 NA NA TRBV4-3 TGCGCCAGCAGCCAAGATTCAGGGTCTGGAAACACCATATATTTT CASSQDSGSGNTIYF
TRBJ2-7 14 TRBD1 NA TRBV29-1 TGCAGCGTGGGGGGGGGACAGGGCACCTACGAGCAGTACTTC CSVGGGQGTYEQYF
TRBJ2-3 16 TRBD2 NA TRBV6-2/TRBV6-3 TGTGCCAGCAGTTACTGGCGGGGGGGTAGCACAGATACGCAGTATTTT CASSYWRGGSTDTQYF
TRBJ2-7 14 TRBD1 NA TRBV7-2 TGTGCCAGCAGCTCGACAGGGGGAAGCTACGAGCAGTACTTC CASSSTGGSYEQYF
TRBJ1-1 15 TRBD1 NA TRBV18 TGTGCCAGCTCACCACCGGACAGGCCGAACACTGAAGCTTTCTTT CASSPPDRPNTEAFF
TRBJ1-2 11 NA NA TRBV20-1 TGCAGTGCTATCGGAAGAGGTGGCTACACCTTC CSAIGRGGYTF
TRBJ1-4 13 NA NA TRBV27 TGTGCCAGCAGTTGGGGGGTAGGTGAAAAACTGTTTTTT CASSWGVGEKLFF
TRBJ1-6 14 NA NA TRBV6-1 TGTGCCAGCAGTGACACGTGGAAGGATTCACCCCTCCACTTT CASSDTWKDSPLHF
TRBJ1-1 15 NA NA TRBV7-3 TGTGCCAGCAGCTCCGGACGGAATTTGAACACTGAAGCTTTCTTT CASSSGRNLNTEAFF
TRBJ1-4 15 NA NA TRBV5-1 TGCGCCAGCAGCTTCGATTCGAGGTCTAATGAAAAACTGTTTTTT CASSFDSRSNEKLFF
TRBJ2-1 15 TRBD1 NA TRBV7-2 TGTGCCAGCAGCTTAACCGGGACAGGGGGCAATGAGCAGTTCTTC CASSLTGTGGNEQFF
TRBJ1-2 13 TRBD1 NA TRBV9 TGTGCCAGCAGCTCTAGACAGGGGAGGGGCTACACCTTC CASSSRQGRGYTF
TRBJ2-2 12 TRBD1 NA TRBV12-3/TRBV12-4 TGTGCCAGCAGTCGACAGGGCGGGGAGCTGTTTTTT CASSRQGGELFF
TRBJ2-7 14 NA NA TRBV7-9 TGTGCCAGCAGCCTGCGGCCTAACTCCTACGAGCAGTACTTC CASSLRPNSYEQYF
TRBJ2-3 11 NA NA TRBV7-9 TGTGCCAGCAGTTCAACAGATACGCAGTATTTT CASSSTDTQYF
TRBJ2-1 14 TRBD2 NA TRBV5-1 TGCGCCAGCAGCTTGGGACTAGCAAGCAATGAGCAGTTCTTC CASSLGLASNEQFF
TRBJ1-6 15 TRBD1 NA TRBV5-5 TGTGCCAGCAGCCAGCGGGACAGTATTAATTCACCCCTCCACTTT CASSQRDSINSPLHF
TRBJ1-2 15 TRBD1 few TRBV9 TGTGCCAGCAGCGCCCCGGGACAGGGCAACTATGGCTACACCTTC CASSAPGQGNYGYTF
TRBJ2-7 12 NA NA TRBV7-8 TGTGCCAGCACCCGACCCGGGAGAGAGCAGTACTTC CASTRPGREQYF
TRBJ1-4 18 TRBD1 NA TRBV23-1 TGCGCCAGCGGGAAGACAGGGGACATTACACAATCTCGGGAAAAACTGTTTTTT CASGKTGDITQSREKLFF
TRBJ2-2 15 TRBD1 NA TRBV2 TGTGCCAGCACGGGACAGGGGTCCTCGGGCGGGGAGCTGTTTTTT CASTGQGSSGGELFF
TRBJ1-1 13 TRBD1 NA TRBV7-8 TGTGCCAGCAGCCCAGGACAGGTCGATGAAGCTTTCTTT CASSPGQVDEAFF
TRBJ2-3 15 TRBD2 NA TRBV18 TGTGCCAGCTCACCCGCAGCGGGAGCGACAGATACGCAGTATTTT CASSPAAGATDTQYF
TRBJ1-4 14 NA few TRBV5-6 TGTGCCAGCAGCCGAAGAAGGGCCAGTGAAAAACTGTTTTTT CASSRRRASEKLFF
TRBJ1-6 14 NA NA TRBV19 TGTGCCAGTAGCCTTCGTGGCCACAATTCACCCCTCCACTTT CASSLRGHNSPLHF
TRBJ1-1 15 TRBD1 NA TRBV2 TGTGCCAGCAGTGCCTACAGGGGGAGGAACACTGAAGCTTTCTTT CASSAYRGRNTEAFF
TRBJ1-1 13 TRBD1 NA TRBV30 TGTGCCTGGGACAGGGCGCTAGACACTGAAGCTTTCTTT CAWDRALDTEAFF
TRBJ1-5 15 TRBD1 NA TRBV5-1 TGCGCCAGCAGCTTGGACATAGGGGGCGATCAGCCCCAGCATTTT CASSLDIGGDQPQHF
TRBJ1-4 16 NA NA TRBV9 TGTGCCAGCAGCGTAGGGGGGTTAATCGGTAATGAAAAACTGTTTTTT CASSVGGLIGNEKLFF
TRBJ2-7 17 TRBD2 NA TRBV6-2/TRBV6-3 TGTGCCAGCAGTTACTCGGTTGAGCGGGGGGCCTGGTACGAGCAGTACTTC CASSYSVERGAWYEQYF
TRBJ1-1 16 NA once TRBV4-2 TGTGCCAGCAGCCAACCGGGGGGGACGGGGAACACTGAAGCTTTCTTT CASSQPGGTGNTEAFF
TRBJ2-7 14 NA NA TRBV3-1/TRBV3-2 TGTGCCAGCAGCCAAGAGCCTGACCCAGGGGAGCAGTACTTC CASSQEPDPGEQYF
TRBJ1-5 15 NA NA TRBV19 TGTGCCAGTAGTATCGATCGAGGGACAAAGGACGGCCAGCATTTT CASSIDRGTKDGQHF